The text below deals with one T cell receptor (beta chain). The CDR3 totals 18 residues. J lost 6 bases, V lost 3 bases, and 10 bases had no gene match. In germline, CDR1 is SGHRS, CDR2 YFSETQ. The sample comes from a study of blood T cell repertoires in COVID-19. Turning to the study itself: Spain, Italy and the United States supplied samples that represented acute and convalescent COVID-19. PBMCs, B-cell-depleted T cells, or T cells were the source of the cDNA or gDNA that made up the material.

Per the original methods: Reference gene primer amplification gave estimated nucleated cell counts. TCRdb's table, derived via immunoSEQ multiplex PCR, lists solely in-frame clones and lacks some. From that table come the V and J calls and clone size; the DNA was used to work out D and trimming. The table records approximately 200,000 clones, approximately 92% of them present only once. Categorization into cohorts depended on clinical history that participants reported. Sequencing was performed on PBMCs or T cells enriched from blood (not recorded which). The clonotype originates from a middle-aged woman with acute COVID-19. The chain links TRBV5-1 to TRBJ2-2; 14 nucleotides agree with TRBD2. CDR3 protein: CASSSPEGLAGVSGELFF. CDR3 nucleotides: TGCGCCAGCAGCTCCCCGGAGGGACTAGCGGGAGTCTCCGGGGAGCTGTTTTTT.